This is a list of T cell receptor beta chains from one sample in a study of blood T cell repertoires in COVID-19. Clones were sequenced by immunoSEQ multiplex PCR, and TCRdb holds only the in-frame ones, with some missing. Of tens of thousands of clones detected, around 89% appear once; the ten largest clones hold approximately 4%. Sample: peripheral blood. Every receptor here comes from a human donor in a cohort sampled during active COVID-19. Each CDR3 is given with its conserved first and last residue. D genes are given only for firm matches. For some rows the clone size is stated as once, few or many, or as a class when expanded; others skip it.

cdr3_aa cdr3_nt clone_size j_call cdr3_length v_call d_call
CASRRWGGAFKGTAINEQFF TGTGCCAGCCGAAGATGGGGGGGAGCCTTTAAGGGTACGGCAATCAATGAGCAGTTCTTC - TRBJ2-1 20 TRBV2 TRBD2
CASGLGQVYGYTF TGTGCTAGTGGTTTGGGGCAGGTCTATGGCTACACCTTC once TRBJ1-2 13 TRBV12-5 -
CASKTGGWNEQFF TGTGCCAGTAAAACGGGAGGGTGGAATGAGCAGTTCTTC - TRBJ2-1 13 TRBV19 TRBD2
CAISGGVGQETQYF TGTGCCATCAGTGGCGGGGTAGGGCAAGAGACCCAGTACTTC - TRBJ2-5 14 TRBV10-3 -
CASSQGPLWYEQYF TGTGCCAGCAGCCAAGGGCCCTTGTGGTACGAGCAGTACTTC - TRBJ2-7 14 TRBV3-1/TRBV3-2 -
CASSLGPRGPDYGYTF TGTGCCAGCAGCTTGGGCCCCAGGGGTCCCGACTATGGCTACACCTTC - TRBJ1-2 16 TRBV7-8 -
CASSIVARGWATEAFF TGTGCCAGTAGTATAGTTGCCAGGGGTTGGGCCACTGAAGCTTTCTTT - TRBJ1-1 16 TRBV19 -
CASSQDSRPYNEQFF TGCGCCAGCAGCCAAGACAGCAGGCCCTACAATGAGCAGTTCTTC - TRBJ2-1 15 TRBV4-1 -
CASRTYSNQPQHF TGTGCCAGCAGGACTTATAGCAATCAGCCCCAGCATTTT - TRBJ1-5 13 TRBV2 -
CSVWRGETQYF TGCAGTGTCTGGCGAGGGGAGACCCAGTACTTC - TRBJ2-5 11 TRBV20-1 -
CASSYHLTSTGTSGNTIYF TGTGCCAGCAGTTACCACCTTACCTCGACAGGGACCTCTGGAAACACCATATATTTT - TRBJ1-3 19 TRBV6-2/TRBV6-3 TRBD1
CASSSPGQGRSKVDGYTF TGTGCCAGCAGCTCCCCGGGACAGGGAAGGTCTAAGGTAGATGGCTACACCTTC - TRBJ1-2 18 TRBV13 TRBD1
CASSISTGEVYEQYF TGTGCCAGTAGTATTTCAACAGGGGAAGTCTACGAGCAGTACTTC - TRBJ2-7 15 TRBV19 TRBD1
CATSGTNYGYTF TGTGCCACCAGCGGCACCAACTATGGCTACACCTTC - TRBJ1-2 12 TRBV15 -
CASSAGTGPMSPLHF TGTGCCAGCAGCGCCGGGACAGGGCCAATGTCACCCCTCCACTTT - TRBJ1-6 15 TRBV5-8 TRBD1
CASSWTVDSLQETQYF TGTGCCAGTAGTTGGACGGTGGACAGCCTCCAAGAGACCCAGTACTTC once TRBJ2-5 16 TRBV19 -
CATTVQGRGYEQYF TGTGCCACCACTGTACAGGGAAGAGGGTACGAGCAGTACTTC - TRBJ2-7 14 TRBV2 -
CASSPTDSGNTIYF TGTGCCAGCAGTCCCACAGACTCTGGAAACACCATATATTTT once TRBJ1-3 14 TRBV6-5 -
CATSRDSTGELFF TGTGCCACCAGCAGAGATAGCACCGGGGAGCTGTTTTTT - TRBJ2-2 13 TRBV15 -
CATSDGTGGGYQPQHF TGTGCCACCAGTGATGGGACAGGGGGCGGTTATCAGCCCCAGCATTTT few TRBJ1-5 16 TRBV24-1 TRBD1
CASSALTRPGQGGTEAFF TGTGCCAGCAGCGCTCTCACTCGGCCGGGACAGGGAGGCACTGAAGCTTTCTTT - TRBJ1-1 18 TRBV5-4 TRBD1
CASSGSRGGLQHF TGTGCCAGCAGTGGGTCGAGAGGGGGCCTTCAGCATTTT - TRBJ1-5 13 TRBV2 TRBD1
CASSKARENTEAFF TGTGCCAGCAGCAAGGCCAGGGAGAACACTGAAGCTTTCTTT - TRBJ1-1 14 TRBV21-1 -